This TCR beta chain was sequenced in a study of blood T cell repertoires in COVID-19. Libraries were prepared by immunoSEQ multiplex PCR; TCRdb keeps only in-frame clonotypes and omits some of them. The data show roughly 79,000 clones, roughly 90% seen once. V dropped 3 bases and J dropped 7 bases, with 10 bases sitting between them. The germline V gene encodes CDR1 SGHAT and CDR2 FQNNGV. This CDR3 region has 12 residues. In its sample, this clone was seen once. Other nucleotide sequences from this sample produce the same CDR3. The chain couples TRBV11-2 to TRBJ2-7, with D possibly being TRBD2 (5 bases). The source is a woman between 50 and 59 years old with acute or convalescent COVID-19. The source material was peripheral blood. CDR3 in amino acids: CASSFSAVEQYF. The DNA for the CDR3 is TGTGCCAGCAGCTTCTCAGCGGTTGAGCAGTACTTC.